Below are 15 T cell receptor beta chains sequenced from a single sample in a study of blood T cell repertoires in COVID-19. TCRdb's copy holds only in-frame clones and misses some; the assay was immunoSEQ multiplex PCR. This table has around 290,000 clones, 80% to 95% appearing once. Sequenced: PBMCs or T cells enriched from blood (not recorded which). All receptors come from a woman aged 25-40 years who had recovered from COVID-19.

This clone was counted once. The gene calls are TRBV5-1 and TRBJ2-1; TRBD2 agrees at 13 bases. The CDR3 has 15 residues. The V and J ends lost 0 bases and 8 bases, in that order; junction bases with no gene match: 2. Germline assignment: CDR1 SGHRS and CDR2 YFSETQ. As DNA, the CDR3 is TGCGCCAGCAGCTTGGAGGGACTAGCGGGATATGAGCAGTTCTTC. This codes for CASSLEGLAGYEQFF.

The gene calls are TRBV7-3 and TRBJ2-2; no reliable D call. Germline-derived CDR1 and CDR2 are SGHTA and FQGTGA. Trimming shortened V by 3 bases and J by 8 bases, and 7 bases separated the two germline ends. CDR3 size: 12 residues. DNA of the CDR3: TGTGCCAGCAGCTTTCTAGGTGGGGAGCTGTTTTTT. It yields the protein CASSFLGGELFF.

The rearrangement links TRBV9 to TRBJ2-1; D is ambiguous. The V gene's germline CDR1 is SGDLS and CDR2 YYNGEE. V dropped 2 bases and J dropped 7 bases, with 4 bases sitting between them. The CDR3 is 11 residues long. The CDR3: CASSVSNEQFF. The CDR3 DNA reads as TGTGCCAGCAGCGTGTCGAATGAGCAGTTCTTC.

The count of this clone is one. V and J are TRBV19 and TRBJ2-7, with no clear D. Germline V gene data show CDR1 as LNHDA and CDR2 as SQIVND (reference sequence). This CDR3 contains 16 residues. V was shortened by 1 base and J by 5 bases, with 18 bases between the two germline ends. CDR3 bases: TGTGCCAGTAGTATAGTTCCCGGATTGCAGGTCCACGAGCAGTACTTC. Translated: CASSIVPGLQVHEQYF.

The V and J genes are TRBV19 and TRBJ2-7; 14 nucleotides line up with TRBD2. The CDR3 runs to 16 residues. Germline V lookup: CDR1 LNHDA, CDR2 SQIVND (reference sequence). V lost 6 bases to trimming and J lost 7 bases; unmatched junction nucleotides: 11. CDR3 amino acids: CASRVTGTSGSWEQYF. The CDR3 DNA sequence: TGTGCCAGTAGGGTTACCGGGACTAGCGGGAGTTGGGAGCAGTACTTC.

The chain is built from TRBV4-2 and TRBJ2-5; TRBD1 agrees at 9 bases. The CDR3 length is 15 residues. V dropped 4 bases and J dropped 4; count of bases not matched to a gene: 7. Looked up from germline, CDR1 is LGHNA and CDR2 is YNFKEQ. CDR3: CASSRAGTGIETQYF. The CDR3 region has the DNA TGTGCCAGCAGCCGAGCGGGGACAGGGATAGAGACCCAGTACTTC.

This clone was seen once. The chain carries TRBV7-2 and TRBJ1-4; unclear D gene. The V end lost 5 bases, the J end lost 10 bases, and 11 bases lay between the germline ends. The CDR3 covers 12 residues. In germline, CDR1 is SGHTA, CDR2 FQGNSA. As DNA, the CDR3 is TGTGCCAGCAGCCACGGGGAGAGAAAACTGTTTTTT. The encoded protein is CASSHGERKLFF. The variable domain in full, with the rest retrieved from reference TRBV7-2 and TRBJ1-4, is GAGVSQSPSNKVTEKGKDVELRCDPISGHTALYWYRQSLGQGLEFLIYFQGNSAPDKSGLPSDRFSAERTGGSVSTLTIQRTQQEDSAVYLCASSHGERKLFFGSGTQLSVL.

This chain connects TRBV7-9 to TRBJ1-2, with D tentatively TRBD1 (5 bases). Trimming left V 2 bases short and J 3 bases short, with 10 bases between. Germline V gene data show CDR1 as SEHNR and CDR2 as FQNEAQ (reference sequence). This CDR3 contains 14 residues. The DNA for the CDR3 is TGTGCCAGCAGCTTACAGGGAACGGACTATGGCTACACCTTC. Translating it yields CASSLQGTDYGYTF.

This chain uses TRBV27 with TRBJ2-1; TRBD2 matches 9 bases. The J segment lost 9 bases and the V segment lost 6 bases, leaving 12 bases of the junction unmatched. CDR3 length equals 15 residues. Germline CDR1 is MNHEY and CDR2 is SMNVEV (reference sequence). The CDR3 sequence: CASSLLAGDVGEQFF. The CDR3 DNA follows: TGTGCCAGCAGCCTACTAGCGGGTGATGTCGGTGAGCAGTTCTTC.

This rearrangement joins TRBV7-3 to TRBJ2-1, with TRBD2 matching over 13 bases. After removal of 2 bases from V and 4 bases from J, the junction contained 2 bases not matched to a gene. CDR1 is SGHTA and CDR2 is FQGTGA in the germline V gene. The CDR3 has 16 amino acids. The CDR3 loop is CASSLAGLAGYNEQFF. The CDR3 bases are TGTGCCAGCAGCTTAGCGGGACTAGCGGGGTACAATGAGCAGTTCTTC.

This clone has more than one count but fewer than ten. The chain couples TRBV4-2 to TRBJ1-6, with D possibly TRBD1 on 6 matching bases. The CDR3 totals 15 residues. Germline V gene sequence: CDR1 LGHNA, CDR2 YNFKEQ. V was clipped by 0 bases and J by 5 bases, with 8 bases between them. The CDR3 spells CASSQDTGNNSPLHF. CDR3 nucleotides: TGTGCCAGCAGCCAAGATACAGGGAATAATTCACCCCTCCACTTT.

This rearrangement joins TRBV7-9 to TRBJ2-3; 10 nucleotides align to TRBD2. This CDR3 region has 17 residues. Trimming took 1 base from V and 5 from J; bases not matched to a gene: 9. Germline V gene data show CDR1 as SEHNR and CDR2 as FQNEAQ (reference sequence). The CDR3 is CASSLGDSGRAGDTQYF. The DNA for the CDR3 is TGTGCCAGCAGCTTAGGGGACAGCGGGAGGGCGGGAGATACGCAGTATTTT.

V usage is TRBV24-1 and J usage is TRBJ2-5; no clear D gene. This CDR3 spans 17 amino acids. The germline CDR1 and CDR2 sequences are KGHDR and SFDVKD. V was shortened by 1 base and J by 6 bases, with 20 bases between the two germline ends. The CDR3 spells CATSDLVIGQSIKTQYF. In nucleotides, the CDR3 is TGTGCCACCAGTGATTTAGTTATTGGGCAGAGTATTAAGACCCAGTACTTC.

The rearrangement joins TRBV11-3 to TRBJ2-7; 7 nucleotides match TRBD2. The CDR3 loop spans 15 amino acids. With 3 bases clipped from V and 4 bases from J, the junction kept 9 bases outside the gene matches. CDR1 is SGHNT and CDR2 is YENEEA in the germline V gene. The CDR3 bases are TGTGCCAGCAGCTTTGCCGGAGGACTAGGATACGAGCAGTACTTC. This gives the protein CASSFAGGLGYEQYF.

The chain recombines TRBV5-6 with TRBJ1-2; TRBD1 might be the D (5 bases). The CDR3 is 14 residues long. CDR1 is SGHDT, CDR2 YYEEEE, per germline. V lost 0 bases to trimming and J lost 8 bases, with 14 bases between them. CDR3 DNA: TGTGCCAGCAGCTTGGAGGGGCTTGGGTCCGGCTACACCTTC. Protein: CASSLEGLGSGYTF.